A single sample gave rise to the 16 T cell receptor beta chains below, sequenced in a study of blood T cell repertoires in COVID-19. Assay used: immunoSEQ multiplex PCR; TCRdb lists only in-frame clones, some missing. The profile covers around 130,000 clones, with 80% to 90% appearing a single time and under 35% taken by the ten largest. Sequenced: peripheral blood. The receptors stem from an older man with active or convalescent COVID-19.

J is TRBJ2-3 and V is TRBV7-9, with D maybe TRBD2 (7 bases). The V end lost 1 base, the J end lost 9 bases, and 11 bases lay between the germline ends. Germline V gene data show CDR1 as SEHNR and CDR2 as FQNEAQ (reference sequence). This CDR3 comprises 13 residues. The DNA for the CDR3 is TGTGCCAGCAGCTTAGATGGGGGGGCGACGCAGTATTTT. The encoded protein is CASSLDGGATQYF. The full variable domain, completed using reference TRBV7-9 and TRBJ2-3, is DTGVSQNPRHKITKRGQNVTFRCDPISEHNRLYWYRQTLGQGPEFLTYFQNEAQLEKSRLLSDRFSAERPKGSFSTLEIQRTEQGDSAMYLCASSLDGGATQYFGPGTRLTVL.

J is TRBJ2-7 and V is TRBV6-5; TRBD2 aligns across 7 bases. J lost 3 bases, V lost 6 bases, and 8 bases had no gene match. This CDR3 comprises 14 residues. Germline V gene lookup returns CDR1 MNHEY and CDR2 SVGAGI. CDR3: CASRGEGFLYEQYF. As DNA, the CDR3 is TGTGCCAGCAGAGGGGAGGGCTTTCTCTACGAGCAGTACTTC.

Written as DNA, the CDR3 is TGTGCCAGCAGCTTGGCGGGAGGGCCAAGTGAGCAGTTCTTC. Amino acids: CASSLAGGPSEQFF. The chain recombines TRBV5-5 with TRBJ2-1; TRBD2 matches at 8 bases. Per germline, CDR1 SGHKS and CDR2 YYEKEE (reference sequence). The J segment lost 9 bases and the V segment lost 0 bases, leaving 5 bases of the junction unmatched. This CDR3 contains 14 residues.

V gene TRBV18 combines with J gene TRBJ1-3; tentatively, D is TRBD1 (5 bases). CDR1 is KGHSH and CDR2 is LQKENI in the germline V gene. V was clipped by 3 bases and J by 8 bases, with 14 bases between them. The CDR3 is 14 amino acids. The DNA for the CDR3 is TGTGCCAGCTCACCCGCGACAGCCGAAGACACCATATATTTT. Its protein product is CASSPATAEDTIYF.

The chain recombines TRBV27 with TRBJ1-3; D unclear. CDR1 and CDR2 (germline): MNHEY, SMNVEV (reference sequence). Trimming took 3 bases from V and 0 from J, leaving 6 bases between them. The CDR3 contains 14 residues. CDR3 bases: TGTGCCAGCAGTTTTTCTAGCTCTGGAAACACCATATATTTT. Encoded protein: CASSFSSSGNTIYF.

As regards this clone: Additional DNA sequences in this sample encode the identical CDR3. The chain recombines TRBV7-9 with TRBJ2-7; 8 bases map to TRBD2. With V trimmed by 0 bases and J by 3 bases, 4 bases remained unmatched. The germline V gene encodes CDR1 SEHNR and CDR2 FQNEAQ (reference sequence). The CDR3 totals 15 residues. The CDR3 region has the DNA TGTGCCAGCAGCTTAGCGCCGGGGGGGAGCTACGAGCAGTACTTC. Translating gives CASSLAPGGSYEQYF.

The chain links TRBV2 to TRBJ2-1; possibly TRBD2 for D (6 bases). Trimming pared 1 base from V and 6 bases from J, leaving 10 bases between. The CDR3 has 14 residues. CDR1 and CDR2 from the germline V gene are SNHLY and FYNNEI. CDR3 in DNA: TGTGCCAGCAGTGAAGGGCTAGCGATCAATGAGCAGTTCTTC. It yields the protein CASSEGLAINEQFF.

V usage is TRBV5-1 and J usage is TRBJ2-7, with D possibly being TRBD1 (6 bases). Trimming took 1 base from V and 3 from J, leaving 14 bases between them. The CDR3 is made up of 15 amino acids. The germline CDR1 and CDR2 sequences are SGHRS and YFSETQ. CDR3 nucleotide sequence: TGCGCCAGCAGCTTGAGATTGGGGGCGAACTACGAGCAGTACTTC. Residues: CASSLRLGANYEQYF.

V is TRBV27 and J is TRBJ1-4, with D perhaps TRBD1 (5 bases). The CDR3 is 13 residues long. Germline assignment: CDR1 MNHEY and CDR2 SMNVEV (reference sequence). Trimming took 6 bases from V and 8 from J, leaving 13 bases between them. CDR3 amino acids: CASSDGGGEKLFF. CDR3 nucleotide sequence: TGTGCCAGCAGCGACGGCGGGGGGGAAAAACTGTTTTTT.

This chain joins TRBV19 and TRBJ1-3; 8 bases agree with TRBD1. After removal of 5 bases from V and 3 bases from J, the junction contained 9 bases not matched to a gene. The CDR3 is 16 residues long. Per germline, CDR1 LNHDA and CDR2 SQIVND (reference sequence). CDR3 sequence reads: CASSLDSGGLGNTIYF. The CDR3 DNA is TGTGCCAGTAGTCTCGACTCAGGGGGCCTTGGAAACACCATATATTTT.

This clone was counted between two and nine times. This chain uses TRBV24-1 with TRBJ2-7, with a tentative D call TRBD1 (6 bases). V lost 0 bases and J lost 4, with 18 bases in between. Germline CDR1 KGHDR, CDR2 SFDVKD. CDR3 length: 17 amino acids. For the CDR3, the DNA is TGTGCCACCAGTGATTTGCACGCCGGCACAGGGCCATACGAGCAGTACTTC. Encoded protein: CATSDLHAGTGPYEQYF.

The V call is TRBV7-3, the J call TRBJ1-1; 9 nucleotides line up with TRBD1. This CDR3 region has 15 residues. The V gene's germline CDR1 is SGHTA and CDR2 FQGTGA. The trim removed 5 bases at V and 5 bases at J, leaving 9 bases unmatched. The DNA of the CDR3 is TGTGCCAGCAGCACAACTACAGGGGGCGGGACTGAAGCTTTCTTT. Residues: CASSTTTGGGTEAFF.

As for this clone: The same CDR3 can be traced to other DNA sequences in this sample. This chain connects TRBV27 to TRBJ2-1, with TRBD2 matching 8 bases. V lost 3 bases and J lost 5; bases outside the gene matches: 3. The CDR3 runs 14 residues. Per germline, CDR1 MNHEY and CDR2 SMNVEV (reference sequence). The CDR3 bases are TGTGCCAGCAGTTTTACACTAGCGGACAATGAGCAGTTCTTC. This sequence encodes CASSFTLADNEQFF.

This chain connects TRBV6-2 or TRBV6-3 to TRBJ1-5; no definite D call. Trimming shortened V by 5 bases and J by 6 bases, and 8 bases separated the two germline ends. Germline V gene data show CDR1 as MNHEY and CDR2 as SVGEGT. The CDR3 loop spans 12 amino acids. The CDR3 loop reads CASSRVGQPQHF. The CDR3 region has the DNA TGTGCCAGCAGTCGGGTTGGTCAGCCCCAGCATTTT.

The rearrangement links TRBV10-3 to TRBJ1-6; D may be TRBD1 (5 bases). The CDR3 sequence is 14 residues long. V shed 3 bases and J shed 9 bases, with 12 bases lying between them. From germline, CDR1 is ENHRY and CDR2 SYGVKD. Here the CDR3 DNA reads TGTGCCATCAGTGACACAGGCGAGCGTTCACCCCTCCACTTT. Protein: CAISDTGERSPLHF.

The chain carries TRBV4-1 and TRBJ2-7; maybe TRBD2 (5 bases). Trimming shortened V by 1 base and J by 3 bases, and 13 bases separated the two germline ends. CDR1 and CDR2 (germline): MGHRA, YSYEKL. The length of the CDR3 is 15 residues. CDR3 sequence (DNA): TGCGCCAGCAGCCAAGTACCTAGCACTTACTACGAGCAGTACTTC. This sequence encodes CASSQVPSTYYEQYF.